The next 10 T cell receptor beta chains were all read from a single sample in a study of CXCR3-negative and CXCR3-positive naive CD8 T cells (dated by TCRdb to the late 2010s). TCRdb records NextSeq 550 as the sequencer. The Human TCR Profiling Kit (MiLaboratory) was used to make UMI-labeled 5' RACE TRB cDNA libraries. Reads reprocessed by TCRdb are summarized as one entry per CDR3 protein sequence, and DNA is absent. This sample's table contains some 150,000 distinct CDR3 sequences. Clones ranked in the top ten supply around 0.28% of the sample. Overall study results and their limits: TRB CDR3s from CXCR3-positive naive cells showed higher hydrophobicity (lower Kidera factor 4), lower energy, and higher strength and volume indices than CXCR3-negative naive cells.

These receptors' antigens are unknown. The material sequenced was naive CXCR3+ CD8+ T cells from blood. The intended sense of this specimen's cell subset or site label: CD45RO-CCR7+CD27+CD95- naive CD8+ T cells expressing CXCR3 (TNR3+). The receptors shown here come from a human donor in good health. Some clones in this sample may be carry-over from other donors' samples.

The chain joins TRBV29-1 to TRBJ2-1; TCRdb's D call, TRBD2, is unchecked because there is no DNA. Germline-derived CDR1 and CDR2 are SQVTM and ANQGSEA. This CDR3 comprises 14 residues. The CDR3 is CSVIAGAAYNEQFF.

The CDR3 loop reads CASSLSTEAFF. The chain joins TRBV7-9 to TRBJ1-1. Germline V CDR1 and CDR2: SEHNR, FQNEAQ (reference sequence). This CDR3 contains 11 residues. The full variable domain, rest sourced from reference TRBV7-9 and TRBJ1-1, is DTGVSQNPRHKITKRGQNVTFRCDPISEHNRLYWYRQTLGQGPEFLTYFQNEAQLEKSRLLSDRFSAERPKGSFSTLEIQRTEQGDSAMYLCASSLSTEAFFGQGTRLTVV.

The J gene is TRBJ2-2, the V gene TRBV12-3 or TRBV12-4. The CDR3 runs to 18 residues. CDR3 residues: CASSLVYRKKGVTGELFF.

The V call is TRBV5-1, the J call TRBJ2-7; TCRdb reports TRBD2, a call that lacks DNA to check it against. The CDR3 spans 15 residues. Germline values: CDR1 SGHRS, CDR2 YFSETQ. The CDR3 loop reads CASSLEGLAGREQYF.

V and J are TRBV5-1 and TRBJ2-1. Per the germline V gene, CDR1 is SGHRS and CDR2 is YFSETQ. The CDR3 has 11 amino acids. This CDR3 reads CASSWANEQFF.

The V and J genes are TRBV29-1 and TRBJ2-1; the D call from TCRdb, TRBD1, cannot be confirmed without DNA. Germline assignment: CDR1 SQVTM and CDR2 ANQGSEA. The CDR3 totals 13 residues. The CDR3 reads CSALESSYNEQFF.

J is TRBJ2-7 and V is TRBV6-6. There are 13 residues in the CDR3. The germline V gene encodes CDR1 MNHNY and CDR2 SVGAGI (reference sequence). The CDR3 here is CASRLAIAYEQYF.

The chain links TRBV9 to TRBJ2-1; the D call of TRBD1 rests on TCRdb alone, since no DNA is present to check it. In germline, CDR1 is SGDLS, CDR2 YYNGEE. CDR3 length equals 16 residues. The CDR3 region is CASSPFSPVLYSEQFF. Drawing the rest from reference TRBV9 and TRBJ2-1, the complete variable domain is DSGVTQTPKHLITATGQRVTLRCSPRSGDLSVYWYQQSLDQGLQFLIQYYNGEERAKGNILERFSAQQFPDLHSELNLSSLELGDSALYFCASSPFSPVLYSEQFFGPGTRLTVL.

The rearrangement links TRBV2 to TRBJ2-1; TCRdb's D gene call, TRBD2, goes unchecked for lack of DNA. The CDR3 covers 14 residues. Germline V lookup: CDR1 SNHLY, CDR2 FYNNEI. The CDR3 sequence is CAFPGPLPDNEQFF.

The CDR3 region is CASSYSYDSNTEAFF. V gene TRBV6-6 combines with J gene TRBJ1-1. This CDR3 contains 15 residues. Germline-derived CDR1 and CDR2 are MNHNY and SVGAGI (reference sequence).